What follows is one T cell receptor beta chain and its context. What it binds is unknown. These data come from a study of post-analysis software for immune sequencing data. Study as a whole: The disease courses covered relapsing-remitting, secondary progressive and progressive-relapsing multiple sclerosis.

The study's findings and limits: For normalized Chao1 diversity, multiple sclerosis patients scored significantly lower than controls did. With F measure, samples from one preparation batch clustered together strongly. Compared with controls, patients had more of about 5 TRBV segments, including TRBV5-6, TRBV5-1 and TRBV20-1.

From germline, CDR1 is SGHTA and CDR2 FQGTGA. V was clipped by 2 bases and J by 1 base, with 8 bases between them. The CDR3 loop spans 14 amino acids. Sequencing libraries made from TCR beta cDNA carried unique molecular identifiers. Roughly 500,000 cDNA molecules were obtained from around 1 to 9.1 million T cells. TCRdb processed the PCR reads anew with MiXCR; each CDR3 protein has one entry. The sample yields around 260,000 distinct CDR3 sequences, 30% to 45% seen once. This chain connects TRBV7-3 to TRBJ1-1; D not resolved. The sequence came from a girl aged 10-17 years with multiple sclerosis. Sequencing was performed on blood. The CDR3 DNA sequence: TGTGCCAGCAGCTTAGATGGGTGGAACACTGAAGCTTTCTTT. This codes for CASSLDGWNTEAFF.